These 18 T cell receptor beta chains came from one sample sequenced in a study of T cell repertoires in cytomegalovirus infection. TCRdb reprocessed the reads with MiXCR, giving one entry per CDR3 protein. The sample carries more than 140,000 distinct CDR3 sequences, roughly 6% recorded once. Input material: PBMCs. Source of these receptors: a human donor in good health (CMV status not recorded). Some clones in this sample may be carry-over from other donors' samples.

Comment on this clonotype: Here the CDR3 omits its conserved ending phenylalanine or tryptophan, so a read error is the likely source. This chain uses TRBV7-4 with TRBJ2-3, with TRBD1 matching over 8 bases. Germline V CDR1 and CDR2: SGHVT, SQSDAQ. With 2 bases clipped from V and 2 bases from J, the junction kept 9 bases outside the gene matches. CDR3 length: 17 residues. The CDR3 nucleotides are TGTGCCAGCAGCTTATCGACCCAGGGGGCAGTCACAGATACGCAGTATCTT. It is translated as CASSLSTQGAVTDTQYL.

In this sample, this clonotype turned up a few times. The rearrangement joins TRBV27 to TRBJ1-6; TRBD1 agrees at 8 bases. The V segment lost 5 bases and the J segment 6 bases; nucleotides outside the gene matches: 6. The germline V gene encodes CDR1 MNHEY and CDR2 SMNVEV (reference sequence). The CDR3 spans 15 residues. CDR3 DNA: TGTGCCAGCAGTGCGGACAGGGTGTCTAATTCACCCCTCCACTTT. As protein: CASSADRVSNSPLHF.

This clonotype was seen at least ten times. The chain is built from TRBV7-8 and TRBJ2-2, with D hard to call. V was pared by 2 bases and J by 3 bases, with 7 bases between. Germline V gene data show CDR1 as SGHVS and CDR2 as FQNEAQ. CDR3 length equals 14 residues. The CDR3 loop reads CASSLLRDTGELFF. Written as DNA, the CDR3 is TGTGCCAGCAGCTTATTACGTGACACCGGGGAGCTGTTTTTT.

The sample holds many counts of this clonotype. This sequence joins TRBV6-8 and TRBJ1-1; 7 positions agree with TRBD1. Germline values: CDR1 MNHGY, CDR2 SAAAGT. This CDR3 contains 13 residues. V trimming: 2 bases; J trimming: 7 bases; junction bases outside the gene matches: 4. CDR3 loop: CASSYPGQNEAFF. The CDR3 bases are TGTGCCAGCAGTTACCCGGGACAGAATGAAGCTTTCTTT.

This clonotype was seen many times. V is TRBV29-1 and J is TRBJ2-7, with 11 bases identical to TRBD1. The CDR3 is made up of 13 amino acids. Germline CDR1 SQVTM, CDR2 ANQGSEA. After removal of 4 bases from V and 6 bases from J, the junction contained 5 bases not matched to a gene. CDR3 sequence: CSVVPGQGGEQYF. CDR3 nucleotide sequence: TGCAGCGTTGTTCCGGGACAGGGGGGCGAGCAGTACTTC.

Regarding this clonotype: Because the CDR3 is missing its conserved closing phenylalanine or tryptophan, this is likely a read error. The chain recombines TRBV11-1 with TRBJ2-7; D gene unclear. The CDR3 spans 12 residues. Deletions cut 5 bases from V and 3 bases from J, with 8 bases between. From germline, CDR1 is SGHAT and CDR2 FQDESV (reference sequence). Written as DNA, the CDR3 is TGTGCCAGCAGCCGGATACACTACGAGCAGTACCTC. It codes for CASSRIHYEQYL.

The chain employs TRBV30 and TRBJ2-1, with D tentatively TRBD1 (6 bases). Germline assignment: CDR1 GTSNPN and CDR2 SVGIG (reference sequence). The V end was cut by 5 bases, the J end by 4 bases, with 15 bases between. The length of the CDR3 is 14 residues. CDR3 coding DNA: TGTGCCTGGCTTAACAGGGTAGTGTACAATGAGCAGTTCTTC. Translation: CAWLNRVVYNEQFF.

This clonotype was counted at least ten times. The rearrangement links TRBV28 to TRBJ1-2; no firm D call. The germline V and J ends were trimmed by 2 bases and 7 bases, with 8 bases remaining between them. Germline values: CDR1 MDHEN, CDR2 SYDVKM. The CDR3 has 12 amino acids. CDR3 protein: CASSLPPRGYTF. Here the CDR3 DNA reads TGTGCCAGCAGTTTACCCCCGCGTGGCTACACCTTC.

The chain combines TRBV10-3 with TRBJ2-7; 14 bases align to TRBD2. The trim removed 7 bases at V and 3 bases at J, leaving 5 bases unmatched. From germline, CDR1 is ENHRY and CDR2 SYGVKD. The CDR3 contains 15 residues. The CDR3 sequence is CAINPGTSGGYEQYF. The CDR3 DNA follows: TGTGCCATCAATCCAGGGACTAGCGGGGGCTACGAGCAGTACTTC.

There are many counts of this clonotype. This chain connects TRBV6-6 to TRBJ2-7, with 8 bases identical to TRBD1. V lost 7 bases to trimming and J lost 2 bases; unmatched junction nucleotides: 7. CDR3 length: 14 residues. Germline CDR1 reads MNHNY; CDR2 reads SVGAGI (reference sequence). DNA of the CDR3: TGTGCCAGCATTAGACAGGGGCCCGCCTACGAGCAGTACTTC. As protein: CASIRQGPAYEQYF.

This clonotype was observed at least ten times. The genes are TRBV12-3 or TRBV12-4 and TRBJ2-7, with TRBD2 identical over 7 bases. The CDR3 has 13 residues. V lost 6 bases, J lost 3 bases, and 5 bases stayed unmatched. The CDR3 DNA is TGTGCCAGCAGCCGAGGGGAGGGCTACGAGCAGTACTTC. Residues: CASSRGEGYEQYF.

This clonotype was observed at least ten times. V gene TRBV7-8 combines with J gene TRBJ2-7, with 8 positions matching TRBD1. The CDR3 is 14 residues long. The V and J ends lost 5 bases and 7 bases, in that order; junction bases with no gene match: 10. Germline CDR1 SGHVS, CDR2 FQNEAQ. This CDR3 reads CASSDPTGAGEQYF. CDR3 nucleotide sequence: TGTGCCAGCAGCGACCCGACAGGGGCAGGGGAGCAGTACTTC. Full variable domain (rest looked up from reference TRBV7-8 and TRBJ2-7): GAGVSQSPRYKVAKRGQDVALRCDPISGHVSLFWYQQALGQGPEFLTYFQNEAQLDKSGLPSDRFFAERPEGSVSTLKIQRTQQEDSAVYLCASSDPTGAGEQYFGPGTRLTVT.

The CDR3 DNA reads as TGTGCCACCAGCACATGGGGTGATTATAATTCACCCCTCCACTTT. This encodes CATSTWGDYNSPLHF. The chain links TRBV15 to TRBJ1-6; D gene uncertain. CDR3 length equals 15 residues. Germline V lookup: CDR1 LNHNV, CDR2 YYDKDF (reference sequence). Trimming pared 4 bases from V and 4 bases from J, leaving 11 bases between.

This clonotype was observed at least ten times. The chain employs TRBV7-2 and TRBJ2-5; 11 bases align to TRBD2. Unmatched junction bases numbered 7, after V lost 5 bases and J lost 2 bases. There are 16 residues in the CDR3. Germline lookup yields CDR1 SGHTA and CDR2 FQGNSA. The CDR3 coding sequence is TGTGCCAGCAGCAAGCTAGCGGGGGGCCTTCAAGAGACCCAGTACTTC. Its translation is CASSKLAGGLQETQYF.

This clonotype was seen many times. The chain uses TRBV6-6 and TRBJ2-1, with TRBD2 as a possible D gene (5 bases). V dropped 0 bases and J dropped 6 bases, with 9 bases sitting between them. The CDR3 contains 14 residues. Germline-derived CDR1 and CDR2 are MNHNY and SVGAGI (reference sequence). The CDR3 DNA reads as TGTGCCAGCAGTTACTCTAGTCTAGCCAATGAGCAGTTCTTC. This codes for CASSYSSLANEQFF.

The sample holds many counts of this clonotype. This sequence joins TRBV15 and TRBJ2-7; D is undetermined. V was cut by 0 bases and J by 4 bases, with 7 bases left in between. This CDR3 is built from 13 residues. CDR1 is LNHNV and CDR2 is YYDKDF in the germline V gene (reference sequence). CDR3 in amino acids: CATSRDMGYEQYF. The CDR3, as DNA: TGTGCCACCAGCAGAGATATGGGGTACGAGCAGTACTTC.

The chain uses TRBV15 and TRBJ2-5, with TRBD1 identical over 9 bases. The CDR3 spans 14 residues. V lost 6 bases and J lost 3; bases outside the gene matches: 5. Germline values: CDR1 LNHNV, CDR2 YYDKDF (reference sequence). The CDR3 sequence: CATRGDRVEETQYF. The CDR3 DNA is TGTGCCACCAGAGGGGACAGGGTCGAAGAGACCCAGTACTTC.

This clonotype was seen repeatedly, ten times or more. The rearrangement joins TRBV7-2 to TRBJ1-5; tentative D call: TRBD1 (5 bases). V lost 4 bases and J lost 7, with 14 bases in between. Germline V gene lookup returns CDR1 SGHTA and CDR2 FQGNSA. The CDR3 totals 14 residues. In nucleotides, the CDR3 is TGTGCCAGCAGCTCCGACACAGGATACCAGCCCCAGCATTTT. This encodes CASSSDTGYQPQHF.